This T cell receptor (beta chain) comes out of a study of regulatory T cells in long-lasting Graves disease. Overall study results and limits: Only peripheral blood was studied, not thyroid tissue. The number of shared public clonotypes was higher in persistent patients (under 3,000) than new patients (around 960). Persistent disease was characterized by preferential usage of TRBV28, TRBJ1-2 and TRBJ2-5.

Arm-PCR of CDR3 regions and iRepertoire HTBI primers were the basis on which TCR beta libraries were built. TCRdb used MiXCR to reprocess the multiplex PCR reads, holding one entry per CDR3 protein. Among around 250,000 distinct CDR3 sequences listed, around 20% were seen once. Regarding time point: newly diagnosed GD, antithyroid drugs for less than 3 months. RNA extracted from PBMCs served as the sequencing template. By American Thyroid Association guidelines, Graves' disease was diagnosed in the cohort. This clonotype was observed at least ten times. Its antigen is still unknown. Trimming took 2 bases from V and 0 from J, leaving 5 bases between them. The CDR3 has 14 amino acids. Germline CDR1 and CDR2: SGHRS and YFSETQ.

The rearrangement links TRBV5-1 to TRBJ2-2, with no clear D. The clonotype was recovered from a female donor with Graves disease. Sequenced here: peripheral blood mononuclear cells (PBMCs), sampled at new diagnosis, from a patient treated with antithyroid drugs. The CDR3 loop is CASSFAANTGELFF. The CDR3 DNA follows: TGCGCCAGCAGCTTCGCGGCGAACACCGGGGAGCTGTTTTTT.